Below, one T cell receptor beta chain is given with its context. Its matching antigen is unknown. V trimming: 5 bases; J trimming: 8 bases; junction bases outside the gene matches: 6. Germline assignment: CDR1 SEHNR and CDR2 FQNEAQ (reference sequence). The CDR3 consists of 14 residues. The immunoSEQ assay was version 4, run in survey mode. The assay was immunoSEQ multiplex PCR, and TCRdb's table has in-frame clones only and misses some. The data hold tens of thousands of clones, with about nine tenths observed a single time. The sample belongs to a study of persistence of HIV-infected CD4 T cells. For the study at large: Blood samples, up to about 200 mL, came from multiple time points, except a couple of leukapheresis donors sampled once. Anti-CD3/anti-CD28 beads activated more cells than antigen stimulation did.

Broader study findings: TCR analyses could not target the rare provirus-carrying CMV-responding cells. Within sorted populations, more oligoclonal TCRs accompanied more oligoclonal proviruses.

Nonspecific anti-CD3/anti-CD28 bead stimulation represents the broad CD4+ T cell repertoire. Sorting of responding CD4+ T cells relied on upregulated CD40 ligand together with CD69. V gene TRBV7-9 combines with J gene TRBJ1-4, with 9 nucleotides matching TRBD1. Here the sequenced sample was CD4+ T cells sorted from PBMCs after roughly 19-hour stimulation, taken from a patient who received antiretroviral therapy. The TCR comes from an adult man with HIV who was CMV-seropositive. The CDR3 sequence: CASSLRDRDEKLFF. In nucleotides, the CDR3 is TGTGCCAGCAGCCTCCGGGACAGGGACGAAAAACTGTTTTTT.